The TCR beta chain described here comes from a study of T cell clones after liver transplantation. Study details: Until 12-24 months post-transplant, subjects got standard immunosuppression and no induction. At least one year of complete immunosuppression withdrawal without enzymes over twice normal defined tolerance.

Profiling relied on immunoSEQ multiplex PCR, and the TCRdb table lists in-frame clones only, not all of them. The sample includes 15,000 or so clones, around 90% of them seen just once. The germline V gene encodes CDR1 MDHEN and CDR2 SYDVKM. This CDR3 contains 13 residues. Trimming took 7 bases from V and 2 from J, leaving 9 bases between them. This clone has a handful of counts. CD3+CD4+ and CD3+CD8+ cells were FACS-sorted from thawed unstimulated PBMCs. The source material was CD8+ T cells from blood, sampled before liver transplant. The sequence derives from a human donor who received a liver transplant. V gene TRBV28 combines with J gene TRBJ1-5; weak D call: TRBD1 (5 bases). CDR3 in amino acids: CASKETGNQPQHF. The DNA of the CDR3 is TGTGCCAGCAAAGAGACAGGCAATCAGCCCCAGCATTTT.